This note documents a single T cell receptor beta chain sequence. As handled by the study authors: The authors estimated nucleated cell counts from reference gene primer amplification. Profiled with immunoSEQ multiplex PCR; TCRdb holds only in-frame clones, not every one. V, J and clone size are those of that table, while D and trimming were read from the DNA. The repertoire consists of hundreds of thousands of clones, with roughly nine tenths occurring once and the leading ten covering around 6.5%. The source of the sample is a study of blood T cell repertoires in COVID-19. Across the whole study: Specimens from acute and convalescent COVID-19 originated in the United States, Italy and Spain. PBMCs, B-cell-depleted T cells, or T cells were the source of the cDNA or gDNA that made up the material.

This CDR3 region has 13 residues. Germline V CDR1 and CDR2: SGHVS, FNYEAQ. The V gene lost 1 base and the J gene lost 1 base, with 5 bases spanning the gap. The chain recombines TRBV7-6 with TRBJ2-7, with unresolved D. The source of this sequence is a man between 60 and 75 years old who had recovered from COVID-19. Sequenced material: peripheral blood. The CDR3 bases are TGTGCCAGCAGCTTAGACAGATCCTACGAGCAGTACTTC. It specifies CASSLDRSYEQYF.